This T cell receptor beta chain was identified during a study of OX40 agonist ivuxolimab in advanced cancers. Study-wide context: The patients' treatment was ivuxolimab, an agonistic anti-OX40 (CD134) antibody. Intravenous ivuxolimab at 0.01 to 10 mg/kg was given to patients every 2 weeks.

The CDR3 consists of 13 residues. Germline assignment: CDR1 KGHSH and CDR2 LQKENI. V gave up 3 bases and J gave up 4 bases, with 9 bases separating them. Notes on this clone: Its target is not known.

The assay was immunoSEQ multiplex PCR, and TCRdb's table has in-frame clones only and misses some. The sample records over 55,000 clones, just over 90% being singletons. The study's findings and limits: The antigen specificity of the peripheral T cells (those that were expanded) was not determined.

This clonotype originated in an adult with an advanced solid tumor such as melanoma, head and neck, liver or kidney cancer. The sequences come from CD4+ or CD8+ T cells sorted from blood, collected in a trial of the OX40 agonist ivuxolimab. V usage is TRBV18 and J usage is TRBJ1-2, with D maybe TRBD1 (5 bases). The CDR3 nucleotides are TGTGCCAGCTCACCGGGGGGTACCTATGGCTACACCTTC. It specifies CASSPGGTYGYTF.